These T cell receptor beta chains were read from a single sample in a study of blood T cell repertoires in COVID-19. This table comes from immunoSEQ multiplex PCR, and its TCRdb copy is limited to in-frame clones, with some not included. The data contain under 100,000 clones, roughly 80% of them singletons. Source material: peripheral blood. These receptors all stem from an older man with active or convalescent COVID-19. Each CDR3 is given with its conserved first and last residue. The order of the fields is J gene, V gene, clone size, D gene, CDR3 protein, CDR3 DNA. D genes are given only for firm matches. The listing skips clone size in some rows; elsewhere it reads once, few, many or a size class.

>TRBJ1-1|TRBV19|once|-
CASSASGVRTEAFF
TGTGCCAGTAGTGCTTCAGGGGTTAGGACTGAAGCTTTCTTT
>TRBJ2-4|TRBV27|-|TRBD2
CASSLLAGAIAKNIQYF
TGTGCCAGCAGTTTATTAGCGGGGGCCATAGCCAAAAACATTCAGTACTTC
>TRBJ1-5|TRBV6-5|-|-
CASSPGGGNNQPQHF
TGTGCCAGCAGCCCGGGGGGTGGGAACAATCAGCCCCAGCATTTT
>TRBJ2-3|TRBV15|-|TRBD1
CATQGTGVQRRKSTDTQYF
TGTGCCACCCAGGGGACAGGGGTCCAACGGCGGAAAAGCACAGATACGCAGTATTTT
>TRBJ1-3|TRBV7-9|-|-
CASSLTESPGNTIYF
TGTGCCAGCAGCCTGACAGAAAGTCCTGGAAACACCATATATTTT
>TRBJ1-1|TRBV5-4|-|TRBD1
CASSLDRGRGVAFF
TGTGCCAGCAGCTTGGACAGGGGGCGGGGTGTAGCTTTCTTT
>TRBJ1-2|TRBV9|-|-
CASSSQGPYGYTF
TGTGCCAGCAGCTCTCAGGGCCCCTATGGCTACACCTTC
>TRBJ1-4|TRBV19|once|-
CASSILRGNEKLFF
TGTGCCAGTAGTATATTGCGGGGTAATGAAAAACTGTTTTTT
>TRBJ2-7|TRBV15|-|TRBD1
CATSRDLGAYWTGQSYEQYF
TGTGCCACCAGCAGAGACCTTGGGGCCTATTGGACAGGGCAATCCTACGAGCAGTACTTC
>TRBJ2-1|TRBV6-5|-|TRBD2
CASTRRRGAYNEQFF
TGTGCCAGCACCAGACGGCGGGGGGCCTACAATGAGCAGTTCTTC
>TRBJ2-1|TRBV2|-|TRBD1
CASSESSGTGNEQFF
TGTGCCAGCAGTGAATCTTCCGGGACAGGGAATGAGCAGTTCTTC
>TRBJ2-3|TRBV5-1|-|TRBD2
CASRPGLAGADTQYF
TGCGCCAGCAGGCCGGGACTAGCCGGGGCAGATACGCAGTATTTT
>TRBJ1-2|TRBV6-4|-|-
CASSEGKGSYGYTF
TGTGCCAGCAGTGAGGGGAAAGGGAGCTATGGCTACACCTTC
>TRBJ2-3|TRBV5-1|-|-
CASSFGPRADTQYF
TGCGCCAGCAGCTTCGGTCCGAGGGCAGATACGCAGTATTTT
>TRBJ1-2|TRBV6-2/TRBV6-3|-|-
CASSYTGDLYGYTF
TGTGCCAGCAGCTATACAGGAGACCTCTATGGCTACACCTTC
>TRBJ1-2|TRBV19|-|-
CATHRGGYLDYGYTF
TGTGCCACCCACCGGGGTGGCTATTTGGACTATGGCTACACCTTC
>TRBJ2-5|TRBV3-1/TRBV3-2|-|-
CASSLSWRGRETQYF
TGTGCCAGCAGCCTCTCGTGGAGGGGGCGGGAGACCCAGTACTTC
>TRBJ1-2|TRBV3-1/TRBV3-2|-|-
CASSQDSAGRYGYTF
TGTGCCAGCAGCCAAGATTCGGCAGGGCGCTATGGCTACACCTTC
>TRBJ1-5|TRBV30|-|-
CAWSVQVSGQPQHF
TGTGCCTGGAGTGTACAAGTTTCGGGTCAGCCCCAGCATTTT
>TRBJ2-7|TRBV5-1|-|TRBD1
CASSLQTGGNEQYF
TGCGCCAGCAGCTTACAGACAGGGGGGAACGAGCAGTACTTC
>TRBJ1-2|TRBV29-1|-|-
CSVGLGAVGYTF
TGCAGCGTTGGTTTAGGGGCTGTTGGCTACACCTTC
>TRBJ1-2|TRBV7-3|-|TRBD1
CASSPTGDSSYGYTF
TGTGCCAGCAGCCCCACAGGGGATTCGAGCTATGGCTACACCTTC
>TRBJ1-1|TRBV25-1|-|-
CASSEHHLTVLGTEAFF
TGTGCCAGCAGTGAACACCACCTGACAGTATTGGGCACTGAAGCTTTCTTT
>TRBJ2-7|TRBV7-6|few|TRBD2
CASSLWTSGGSEQYF
TGTGCCAGCAGCCTATGGACTAGCGGGGGAAGCGAGCAGTACTTC
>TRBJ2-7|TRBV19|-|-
CASRGSGEQYF
TGTGCCAGTAGGGGTTCAGGCGAGCAGTACTTC
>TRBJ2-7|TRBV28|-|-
CASSRPRTRAHEQYF
TGTGCCAGCAGTCGCCCACGGACACGGGCCCACGAGCAGTACTTC
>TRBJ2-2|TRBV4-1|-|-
CASSQERTQNTGELFF
TGCGCCAGCAGCCAAGAAAGGACACAGAACACCGGGGAGCTGTTTTTT
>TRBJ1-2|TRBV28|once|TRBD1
CASSPRTGGAPNYGYTF
TGTGCCAGCAGTCCGAGGACAGGGGGCGCCCCTAACTATGGCTACACCTTC
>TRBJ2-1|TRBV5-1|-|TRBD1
CASSSGTGGYNEQFF
TGCGCCAGCAGTTCCGGGACAGGGGGTTACAATGAGCAGTTCTTC
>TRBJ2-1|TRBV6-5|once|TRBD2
CASSLAGGPYNEQFF
TGTGCCAGCAGCCTAGCGGGGGGGCCCTACAATGAGCAGTTCTTC
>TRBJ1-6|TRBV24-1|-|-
CATGQEGPLHF
TGTGCCACCGGCCAGGAAGGCCCCCTCCACTTT
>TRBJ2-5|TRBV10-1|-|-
CASSERGTPQETQYF
TGCGCCAGCAGTGAACGCGGGACTCCCCAAGAGACCCAGTACTTC
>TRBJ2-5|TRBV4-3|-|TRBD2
CASSQYYLAGVVETQYF
TGCGCCAGCAGCCAGTACTATCTAGCGGGGGTTGTGGAGACCCAGTACTTC
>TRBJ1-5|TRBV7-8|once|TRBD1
CASSSDRSYQPQHF
TGTGCCAGCAGCTCGGACAGGTCCTATCAGCCCCAGCATTTT
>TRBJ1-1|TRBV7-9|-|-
CASSLVGRGPNTEAFF
TGTGCCAGCAGCTTAGTTGGCAGGGGCCCGAACACTGAAGCTTTCTTT
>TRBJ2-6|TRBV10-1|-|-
CASTVWTETSGANVLTF
TGCGCCAGCACGGTTTGGACAGAGACCTCTGGGGCCAACGTCCTGACTTTC
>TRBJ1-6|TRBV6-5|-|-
CASFEADNSPLHF
TGTGCCAGCTTCGAGGCAGATAATTCACCCCTCCACTTT
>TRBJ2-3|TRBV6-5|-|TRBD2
CASRRRGGNTDTQYF
TGTGCCAGCAGGAGGCGGGGGGGGAACACAGATACGCAGTATTTT
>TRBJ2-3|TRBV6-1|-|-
CASRGGPLTDTQYF
TGTGCCAGCAGGGGTGGGCCCCTCACAGATACGCAGTATTTT
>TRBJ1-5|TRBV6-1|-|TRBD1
CASSEAGQPNQPQHF
TGTGCCAGCAGTGAGGCGGGACAGCCAAATCAGCCCCAGCATTTT
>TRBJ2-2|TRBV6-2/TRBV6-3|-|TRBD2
CASSYRGLAGENTGELFF
TGTGCCAGCAGTTACCGGGGACTAGCGGGGGAGAACACCGGGGAGCTGTTTTTT
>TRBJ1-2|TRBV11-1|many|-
CASSLTGQLFGYTF
TGTGCCAGCAGCTTAACAGGCCAACTATTCGGCTACACCTTC
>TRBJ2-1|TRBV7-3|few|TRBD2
CASSLGLEYEQFF
TGTGCCAGCAGCTTGGGACTAGAGTATGAGCAGTTCTTC
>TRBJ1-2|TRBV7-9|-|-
CASSLMAGDYGYTF
TGTGCCAGCAGCTTGATGGCAGGGGACTATGGCTACACCTTC
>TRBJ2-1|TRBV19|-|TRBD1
CASREGTASSYNEQFF
TGTGCCAGTAGAGAAGGGACAGCTTCTTCCTACAATGAGCAGTTCTTC
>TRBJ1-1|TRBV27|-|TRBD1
CASRLETGGARWDTEAFF
TGTGCCAGCAGACTCGAAACAGGGGGCGCACGTTGGGACACTGAAGCTTTCTTT